This T cell receptor beta chain is from a study of siplizumab effects on memory and regulatory T cells. TCRdb's copy holds only in-frame clones and misses some; the assay was immunoSEQ multiplex PCR. This table has some 97,000 clones, approximately 91% appearing once. V dropped 6 bases and J dropped 1 base, with 17 bases sitting between them. Looked up from germline, CDR1 is SGHRS and CDR2 is YFSETQ. The CDR3 extends over 17 amino acids. Sequencing was performed on CD4+ T cells sorted from blood. This receptor was obtained from a human donor in good health. The chain couples TRBV5-1 to TRBJ2-6; TRBD2 might be the D (7 bases). The chain's CDR3 is CASTPGGQWSGANVLTF. For the CDR3, the DNA is TGCGCCAGCACCCCCGGGGGGCAGTGGTCTGGGGCCAACGTCCTGACTTTC. The variable domain in full, with the rest retrieved from reference TRBV5-1 and TRBJ2-6, is KAGVTQTPRYLIKTRGQQVTLSCSPISGHRSVSWYQQTPGQGLQFLFEYFSETQRNKGNFPGRFSGRQFSNSRSEMNVSTLELGDSALYLCASTPGGQWSGANVLTFGAGSRLTVL.